The T cell receptor beta chain under discussion was sequenced for a study of cytomegalovirus exposure and HLA in healthy donors. Study-level information: Researchers previously reported finding about 110 million unique TCR beta sequences from around 200 million T cells.

The study's findings and limits: Donor immune exposure was known only as CMV serostatus. Several top significant clusters appeared, in a later analysis, to be linked to common viral pathogens.

Concerning this clone itself: The antigen is undetermined.

Use of 60 Vbeta and 13 Jbeta primers characterized the PCR. Assay used: immunoSEQ multiplex PCR; TCRdb lists only in-frame clones, some missing. The sample has 180,000 or so clones, over 75% seen once. Trimming cost V 0 bases and J 8 bases; bases outside gene matches: 7. From germline, CDR1 is MNHEY and CDR2 SVGAGI. CDR3 length: 16 amino acids. This TCR came from a boy younger than 10 in good health and CMV-seronegative. The chain uses TRBV6-5 and TRBJ1-6; TRBD1 aligns across 7 bases. Material: PBMCs. In DNA, the CDR3 is TGTGCCAGCAGTTACTCCCACAGGGGTTTAGATTCACCCCTCCACTTT. Amino acids: CASSYSHRGLDSPLHF.